One and the same sample provided the 12 T cell receptor beta chains below, sequenced in a study of identical twins. TCRdb re-called the 5' RACE reads through MiXCR, storing one row per CDR3 protein. Found here are under 900,000 distinct CDR3 sequences, 15% to 20% of them singletons; the top ten hold about an eighth. This sample also belongs to another study, concerning T cells expressing NK-cell markers.

Input material: PBMCs. Every receptor here comes from a woman aged 18-29 years in good health.

The chain links TRBV20-1 to TRBJ2-5, with 8 bases identical to TRBD2. This CDR3 is 14 amino acids long. Per germline, CDR1 DFQATT and CDR2 SNEGSKA (reference sequence). The V and J ends lost 3 bases and 4 bases, in that order; junction bases with no gene match: 7. CDR3 nucleotide sequence: TGCAGTGCTAGCGGGGGGGCATTTGGAGAGACCCAGTACTTC. Residues: CSASGGAFGETQYF.

CDR3 coding DNA: TGCGCCAGCAGACCTCCGGGACAGGGGAAGGGTGAGCAGTTCTTC. This codes for CASRPPGQGKGEQFF. This chain joins TRBV4-1 and TRBJ2-1; 10 bases agree with TRBD1. V lost 6 bases and J lost 9; bases outside the gene matches: 11. Germline V CDR1 and CDR2: MGHRA, YSYEKL. The CDR3 extends over 15 amino acids.

The gene calls are TRBV4-1 and TRBJ2-3, with 11 bases matching TRBD2. The V gene's germline CDR1 is MGHRA and CDR2 YSYEKL. The ends lost 1 base at V and 0 bases at J; junction bases unmatched: 9. The CDR3 contains 19 residues. CDR3 DNA sequence: TGCGCCAGCAGCCAAGCTAGAATATCTAGCGGGAGGAGCACAGATACGCAGTATTTT. Translation: CASSQARISSGRSTDTQYF.

The rearrangement links TRBV7-6 to TRBJ2-1; TRBD2 aligns across 15 bases. The CDR3 runs 15 residues. Germline values: CDR1 SGHVS, CDR2 FNYEAQ. V lost 3 bases and J lost 13; bases outside the gene matches: 7. For the CDR3, the DNA is TGTGCCAGCAGCTTGAGGACTAGCGGGGGGGCCGGCCAGTTCTTC. Protein: CASSLRTSGGAGQFF. Full variable domain (outside the CDR3, taken from reference TRBV7-6 and TRBJ2-1): GAGVSQSPRYKVTKRGQDVALRCDPISGHVSLYWYRQALGQGPEFLTYFNYEAQQDKSGLPNDRFSAERPEGSISTLTIQRTEQRDSAMYRCASSLRTSGGAGQFFGPGTRLTVL.

This clonotype was seen a few times. This rearrangement joins TRBV19 to TRBJ2-7; maybe TRBD1 (6 bases). The CDR3 length is 13 residues. CDR1 LNHDA and CDR2 SQIVND come from the germline V gene (reference sequence). With 3 bases removed from V and 3 bases from J, the gap between germline ends came to 9 bases. The CDR3 region has the DNA TGTGCCAGTAGTATGGACAGTTACTACGAGCAGTACTTC. Translation gives CASSMDSYYEQYF.

The chain joins TRBV3-1 to TRBJ1-3, with D uncertain. Between the trimmed V and J ends, which lost 3 bases and 0 bases, there was a span of 9 bases. The germline V gene encodes CDR1 LGHDT and CDR2 YNNKEL (reference sequence). The CDR3 spans 15 residues. As DNA, the CDR3 is TGTGCCAGCAGCCAGGGCGGCCACTCTGGAAACACCATATATTTT. Its protein product is CASSQGGHSGNTIYF.

This chain uses TRBV7-2 with TRBJ2-2, with D unclear. The ends were cut back, 1 base at V and 8 bases at J, with 5 bases in the middle. Germline V gives CDR1 SGHTA, CDR2 FQGNSA. CDR3 length: 12 amino acids. The CDR3 coding sequence is TGTGCCAGCAGCTTAGACGTGGGGGAGCTGTTTTTT. Translating it yields CASSLDVGELFF.

This clonotype turned up a few times. A read error may account for a junction end that differs from germline. This chain uses TRBV20-1 with TRBJ2-2; the D is unclear. The CDR3 has 13 amino acids. Germline loops: CDR1 DFQATT, CDR2 SNEGSKA (reference sequence). In DNA, the CDR3 is TGCAGTGCTAGAGTCGACAACATCGGGGAGCTGTTTTTT. Encoded protein: CSARVDNIGELFF.

With regard to this clonotype: One end of the junction does not line up with germline, which may come from a read error. This chain uses TRBV29-1 with TRBJ2-7, with 9 bases fitting TRBD1. The germline V gene has CDR1 SQVTM and CDR2 ANQGSEA. There are 13 residues in the CDR3. The CDR3 region is CSVEGQGSSEQYF. In nucleotides, the CDR3 is TGCAGCGTTGAGGGACAGGGTTCCTCCGAGCAGTACTTC.

The chain links TRBV6-1 to TRBJ2-1, with TRBD1 identical over 8 bases. Germline lookup yields CDR1 MNHNS and CDR2 SASEGT. The CDR3 spans 14 residues. With V trimmed by 5 bases and J by 10 bases, 10 bases remained unmatched. The DNA of the CDR3 is TGTGCCAGCAGTCTAGGACAGGGATCTCGAGAGCAGTTCTTC. This translates into CASSLGQGSREQFF.

The V call is TRBV29-1, the J call TRBJ1-2; 7 positions agree with TRBD1. V lost 3 bases and J lost 4; bases outside the gene matches: 8. The CDR3 spans 14 residues. Germline V gives CDR1 SQVTM, CDR2 ANQGSEA. CDR3 in DNA: TGCAGCGTTGAGGCCATACAGGGGACCTATGGCTACACCTTC. Residues: CSVEAIQGTYGYTF.

The sample holds a few counts of this clonotype. The chain joins TRBV12-3 or TRBV12-4 to TRBJ1-4, with D uncertain. The V gene lost 0 bases and the J gene lost 8 bases, with 7 bases spanning the gap. The CDR3 runs 13 residues. The CDR3 sequence: CASSLADGEKLFF. The CDR3 DNA reads as TGTGCCAGCAGTTTAGCGGACGGGGAAAAACTGTTTTTT.